This T cell receptor (beta chain) was identified during a study of CD8 T cells in ankylosing spondylitis. Study-wide findings and caveats: Characteristic, it appeared, of ankylosing spondylitis blood was a TCR beta motif of eight highly homologous variants. Clones linked with disease were CD8+ and fairly uncommon in the peripheral blood. In ankylosing spondylitis patients, matched synovial fluid reportedly showed significant enrichment of disease-linked clones.

As to this clonotype: Antigen: not known.

Making the TCR beta libraries involved quantitative 5'-RACE with molecular barcodes. TCRdb redid the calling of the 5' RACE reads with MiXCR, one entry per CDR3 protein. The data hold 230,000 or so distinct CDR3 sequences, with roughly a quarter observed a single time. The clonotype originates from a male donor with ankylosing spondylitis or in good health (not recorded which). Sequenced input: blood, either unsorted or a sorted T cell fraction (not recorded which).

CDR3 DNA sequence: TGTGCCATCAACACGGACAGGGGTGAGACCCAGTACTTC. This gives the protein CAINTDRGETQYF. The chain uses TRBV10-3 and TRBJ2-5; 9 bases match TRBD1. Germline-derived CDR1 and CDR2 are ENHRY and SYGVKD. Germline trimming cut 7 bases from V and 5 bases from J; bases unmatched to any gene: 5. The CDR3 has 13 residues.